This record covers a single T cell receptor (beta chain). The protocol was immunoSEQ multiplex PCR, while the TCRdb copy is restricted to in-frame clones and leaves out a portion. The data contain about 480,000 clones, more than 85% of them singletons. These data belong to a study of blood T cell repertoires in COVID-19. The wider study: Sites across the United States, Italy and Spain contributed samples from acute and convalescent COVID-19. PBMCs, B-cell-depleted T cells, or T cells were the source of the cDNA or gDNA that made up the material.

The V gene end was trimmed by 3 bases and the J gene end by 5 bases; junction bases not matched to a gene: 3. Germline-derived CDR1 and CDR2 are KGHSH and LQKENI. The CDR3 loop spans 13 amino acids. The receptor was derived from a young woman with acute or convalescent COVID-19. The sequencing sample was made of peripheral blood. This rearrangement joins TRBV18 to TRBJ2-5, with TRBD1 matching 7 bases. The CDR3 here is CASSPTGTETQYF. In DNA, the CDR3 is TGTGCCAGCTCACCGACAGGGACCGAGACCCAGTACTTC. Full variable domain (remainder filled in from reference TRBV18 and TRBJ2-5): NAGVMQNPRHLVRRRGQEARLRCSPMKGHSHVYWYRQLPEEGLKFMVYLQKENIIDESGMPKERFSAEFPKEGPSILRIQQVVRGDSAAYFCASSPTGTETQYFGPGTRLLVL.